The text below deals with one T cell receptor (beta chain). An end of the junction does not agree with germline; a read error may underlie this. This sample was taken from a study of blood T cells in healthy people across ages. The second PCR ran about 6 to 12 cycles with a sample-barcoded 5' primer and J-beta primers. Unique molecular identifiers of 12 random nucleotides labeled each cDNA. All samples yielded 2.5 million or more CDR3-containing paired-end reads. From the 5' RACE reads, TCRdb called clonotypes with MiXCR, one entry per CDR3 protein. Here the sample spans about 780,000 distinct CDR3 sequences, around half being singletons. The CDR3 is 15 amino acids. Germline V lookup: CDR1 ENHRY, CDR2 SYGVKD. Every donor provided roughly 10 milliliters of peripheral blood.

The chain links TRBV10-3 to TRBJ1-2; D call uncertain. The sequenced sample was blood. The TCR sequence derives from a man older than 75 in good health. In DNA form, the CDR3 reads TGTACCATCAGCGGAGAACTGGGGAGCGGCTATGGCTACACCTTC. This encodes CTISGELGSGYGYTF.